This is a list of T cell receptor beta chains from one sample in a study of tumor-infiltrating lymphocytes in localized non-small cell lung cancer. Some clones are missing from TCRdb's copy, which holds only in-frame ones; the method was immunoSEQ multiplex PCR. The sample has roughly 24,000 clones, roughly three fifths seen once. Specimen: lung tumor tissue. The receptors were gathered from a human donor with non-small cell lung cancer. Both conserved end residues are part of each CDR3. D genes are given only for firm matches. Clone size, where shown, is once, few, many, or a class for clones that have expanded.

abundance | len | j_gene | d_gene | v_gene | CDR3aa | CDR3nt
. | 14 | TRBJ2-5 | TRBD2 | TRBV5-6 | CASSPGLFGETQYF | TGTGCCAGCAGCCCGGGACTATTCGGGGAGACCCAGTACTTC
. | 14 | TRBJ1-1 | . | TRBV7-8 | CASSLVTGNTEAFF | TGTGCCAGCAGCTTAGTGACAGGGAACACTGAAGCTTTCTTT
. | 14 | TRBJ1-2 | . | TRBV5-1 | CASSPDGGNYGYTF | TGCGCCAGCAGCCCCGACGGTGGTAACTATGGCTACACCTTC
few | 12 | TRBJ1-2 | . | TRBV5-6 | CASSWQSYGYTF | TGTGCCAGCAGCTGGCAGTCGTATGGCTACACCTTC
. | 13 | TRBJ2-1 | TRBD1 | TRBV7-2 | CASSRDQTGNAFF | TGTGCCAGCAGCAGAGACCAGACAGGGAACGCTTTCTTC
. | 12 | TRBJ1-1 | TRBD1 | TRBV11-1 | CASSRQGYEAFF | TGTGCCAGCAGCCGACAGGGCTATGAAGCTTTCTTT
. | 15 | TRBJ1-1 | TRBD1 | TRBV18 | CASSPRATGDTEAFF | TGTGCCAGCTCACCCCGCGCGACAGGGGACACTGAAGCTTTCTTT
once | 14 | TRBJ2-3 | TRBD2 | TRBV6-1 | CASSGRTSEDTQYF | TGTGCCAGCAGCGGCAGGACTAGTGAAGATACGCAGTATTTT
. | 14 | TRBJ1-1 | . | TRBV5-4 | CASSLRGWGTEAFF | TGTGCCAGCAGCTTGAGGGGATGGGGCACTGAAGCTTTCTTT
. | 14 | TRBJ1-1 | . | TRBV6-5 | CASSGQNLNTEAFF | TGTGCCAGCAGTGGACAGAACTTGAACACTGAAGCTTTCTTT
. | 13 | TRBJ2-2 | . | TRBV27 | CASSWSDTGELFF | TGTGCCAGCAGTTGGTCGGACACCGGGGAGCTGTTTTTT
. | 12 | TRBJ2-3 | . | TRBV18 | CASSPRGDTQYF | TGTGCCAGCTCACCACGCGGGGATACGCAGTATTTT
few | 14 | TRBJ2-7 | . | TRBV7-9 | CASSLTGGAYEQYF | TGTGCCAGCAGCTTGACAGGAGGGGCCTACGAGCAGTACTTC
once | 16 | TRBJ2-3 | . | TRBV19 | CASSSLPGRAADTQYF | TGTGCCAGTAGTAGCCTCCCGGGACGGGCGGCGGATACGCAGTATTTT
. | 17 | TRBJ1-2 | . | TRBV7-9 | CASSLSFGMGKDYGYTF | TGTGCCAGCAGCTTATCGTTCGGGATGGGAAAAGACTATGGCTACACCTTC
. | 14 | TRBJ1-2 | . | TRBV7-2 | CASSLGGGGYGYTF | TGTGCCAGCAGCTTAGGGGGGGGCGGATATGGCTACACCTTC
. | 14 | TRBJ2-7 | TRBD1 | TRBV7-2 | CASSLGTANYEQYF | TGTGCCAGCAGCTTGGGGACAGCTAACTACGAGCAGTACTTC
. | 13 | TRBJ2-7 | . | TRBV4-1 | CASSQLELDEQYF | TGCGCCAGCAGCCAGTTGGAGCTGGACGAGCAGTACTTC
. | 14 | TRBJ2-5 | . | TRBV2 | CASSEVGTWETQYF | TGTGCCAGCAGTGAAGTTGGAACGTGGGAGACCCAGTACTTC
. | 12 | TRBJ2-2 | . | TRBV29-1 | CSVWEVTGELFF | TGCAGCGTTTGGGAGGTCACCGGGGAGCTGTTTTTT
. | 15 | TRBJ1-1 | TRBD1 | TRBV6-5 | CASSYGGQMNTEAFF | TGTGCCAGCAGTTACGGGGGACAGATGAACACTGAAGCTTTCTTT
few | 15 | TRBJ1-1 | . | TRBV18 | CASSSGRSGVTEAFF | TGTGCCAGCTCTTCCGGGAGGTCGGGGGTCACTGAAGCTTTCTTT
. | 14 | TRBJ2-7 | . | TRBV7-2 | CASSTDRITYEQYF | TGTGCCAGCAGCACCGACAGGATCACCTACGAGCAGTACTTC
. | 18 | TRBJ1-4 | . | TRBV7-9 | CASSLAGGPIPSDEKLFF | TGTGCCAGCAGCTTAGCTGGGGGGCCAATTCCTTCTGATGAAAAACTGTTTTTT
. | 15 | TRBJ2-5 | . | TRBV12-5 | CASGPSWGLGETQYF | TGTGCTAGTGGTCCCTCTTGGGGGCTGGGGGAGACCCAGTACTTC
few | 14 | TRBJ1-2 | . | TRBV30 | CAWSVGEGVYGYTF | TGTGCCTGGAGTGTAGGAGAAGGGGTCTATGGCTACACCTTC
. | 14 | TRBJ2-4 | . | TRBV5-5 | CASSFSGQWNIQYF | TGTGCCAGCAGCTTCTCGGGACAATGGAACATTCAGTACTTC
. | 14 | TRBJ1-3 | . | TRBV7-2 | CASSQGQAGNTIYF | TGTGCCAGCAGCCAAGGGCAGGCTGGAAACACCATATATTTT
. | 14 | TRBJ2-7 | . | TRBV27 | CASSLTGEFYEQYF | TGTGCCAGCAGTTTGACGGGAGAGTTCTACGAGCAGTACTTC
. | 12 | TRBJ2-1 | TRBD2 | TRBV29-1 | CSVIAGGDEQFF | TGCAGCGTCATCGCGGGAGGGGATGAGCAGTTCTTC
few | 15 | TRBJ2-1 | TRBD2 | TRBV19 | CASQKGSGPYNEQFF | TGTGCCAGTCAGAAGGGTAGCGGGCCCTACAATGAGCAGTTCTTC
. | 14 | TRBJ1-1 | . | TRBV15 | CATSRDLLNTEAFF | TGTGCCACCAGCAGAGATCTATTGAACACTGAAGCTTTCTTT
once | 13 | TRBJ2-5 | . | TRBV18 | CASSPGGQETQYF | TGTGCCAGCTCACCCGGAGGGCAAGAGACCCAGTACTTC
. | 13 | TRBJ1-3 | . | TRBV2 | CASSERPGNTIYF | TGTGCCAGCAGTGAACGGCCTGGAAACACCATATATTTT
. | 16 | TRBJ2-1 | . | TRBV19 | CASSITASSSYNEQFF | TGTGCCAGTAGTATCACAGCGTCGAGCTCCTACAATGAGCAGTTCTTC
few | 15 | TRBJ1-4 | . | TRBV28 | CASSSRDGVVRELFF | TGTGCCAGCAGTTCCCGGGACGGGGTGGTGAGGGAACTGTTTTTT
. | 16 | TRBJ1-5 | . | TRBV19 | CASSIGGRGSNQPQHF | TGTGCCAGTAGTATAGGGGGCAGGGGAAGCAATCAGCCCCAGCATTTT
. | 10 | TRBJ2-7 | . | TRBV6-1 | CASSSDEQYF | TGTGCCAGCAGTTCTGACGAGCAGTACTTC
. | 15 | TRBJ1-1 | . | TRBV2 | CASSEKGEVNTEAFF | TGTGCCAGCAGCGAAAAGGGTGAGGTGAACACTGAAGCTTTCTTT
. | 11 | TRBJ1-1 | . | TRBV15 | CATSDGQEAFF | TGTGCCACCAGCGATGGTCAAGAGGCTTTCTTT
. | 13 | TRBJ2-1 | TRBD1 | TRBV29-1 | CSTPRGLYNEQFF | TGCAGCACACCCAGGGGGCTCTACAATGAGCAGTTCTTC
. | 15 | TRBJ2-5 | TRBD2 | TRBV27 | CASRITAGGGETQYF | TGTGCCAGCAGGATCACAGCGGGAGGGGGAGAGACCCAGTACTTC
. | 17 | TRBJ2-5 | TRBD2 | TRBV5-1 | CASSYGLAEGAGETQYF | TGCGCCAGCAGCTATGGACTAGCGGAGGGGGCCGGGGAGACCCAGTACTTC
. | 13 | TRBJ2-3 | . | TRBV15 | CATSRADTDTQYF | TGTGCCACCAGCAGAGCTGACACAGATACGCAGTATTTT
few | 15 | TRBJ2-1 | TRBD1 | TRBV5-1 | CASSPLGTGTNEQFF | TGCGCCAGCAGCCCCTTGGGGACAGGGACAAATGAGCAGTTCTTC
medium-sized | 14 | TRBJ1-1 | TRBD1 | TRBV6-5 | CATHERGLATEAFF | TGTGCCACCCACGAAAGGGGGCTGGCGACTGAAGCTTTCTTT
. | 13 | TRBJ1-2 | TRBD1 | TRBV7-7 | CASSSLTGDGYTF | TGTGCCAGCAGCTCCCTGACAGGGGACGGCTACACCTTC
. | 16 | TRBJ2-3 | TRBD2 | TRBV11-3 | CASSSGRALGADTQYF | TGTGCCAGCAGCAGCGGGAGGGCCCTCGGGGCAGATACGCAGTATTTT
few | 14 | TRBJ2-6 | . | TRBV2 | CASSAVGGANVLTF | TGTGCCAGCAGTGCCGTTGGCGGGGCCAACGTCCTGACTTTC